Presented here are 19 T cell receptor beta chains from one specimen sequenced in a study of molecular identifiers for immune sequencing clone quantification. Each CDR3 protein gets one entry after TCRdb re-called the PCR reads with MiXCR. The repertoire holds roughly 320,000 distinct CDR3 sequences, with about 21% as singletons. Sequenced sample: naive CD8+ T cells from blood, with Jurkat cell RNA spiked in. Specified subset: FACS-sorted CD8+CD4-CCR7+CD45RA+ naive T cells. The receptors originated from a human donor in good health. Some libraries in this study had Jurkat cell RNA spiked in.

Only a few counts were recorded for this clonotype. This chain links TRBV7-9 with TRBJ2-2; D is unclear. CDR3 length: 14 amino acids. Germline V gene lookup returns CDR1 SEHNR and CDR2 FQNEAQ (reference sequence). V lost 4 bases and J 6 bases, leaving 12 bases between the germline ends. The CDR3 DNA is TGTGCCAGCAGCTCCTTATGGGGTTCCGGGGAGCTGTTTTTT. Protein product: CASSSLWGSGELFF.

Turning to this clonotype: A much more abundant neighbour one base away suggests this may be a read error. The rearrangement uses TRBV7-9 and TRBJ2-1, with D unclear. The CDR3 is 13 residues long. CDR1 and CDR2 (germline): SEHNR, FQNEAQ (reference sequence). The CDR3, as DNA: TGTGCCAGCAACTTAGTAGTTGTCAATGAGCAGTTCTTC. Residues: CASNLVVVNEQFF.

Turning to this clonotype: A single base separates this from a much larger clone, so it may be a read error. The J gene is TRBJ1-4, the V gene TRBV6-1; unclear D gene. Trimming pared 6 bases from V and 4 bases from J, leaving 12 bases between. Germline CDR1 MNHNS, CDR2 SASEGT. The CDR3 spans 14 residues. The CDR3 DNA reads as TGTGCCAGCAGGCCGTCCGGTAGTAATGAAAAACTGTTTTTT. This translates into CASRPSGSNEKLFF.

This clonotype came up many times. V and J are TRBV4-2 and TRBJ2-7; no definite D call. The CDR3 contains 16 residues. V was cut by 0 bases and J by 3 bases, with 15 bases left in between. CDR1 and CDR2 (germline): LGHNA, YNFKEQ. The CDR3 spells CASSQDPEAPYYEQYF. DNA of the CDR3: TGTGCCAGCAGCCAAGATCCCGAGGCCCCCTACTACGAGCAGTACTTC.

This clonotype was seen at least ten times. This chain links TRBV3-1 with TRBJ2-3; 7 nucleotides agree with TRBD2. After removal of 6 bases from V and 2 bases from J, the junction contained 11 bases not matched to a gene. The CDR3 covers 16 residues. Per the germline V gene, CDR1 is LGHDT and CDR2 is YNNKEL (reference sequence). DNA of the CDR3: TGTGCCAGCAGTCCCTGGGAGGGTTTCTACACAGATACGCAGTATTTT. This gives the protein CASSPWEGFYTDTQYF.

This clonotype was seen repeatedly, ten times or more. The chain employs TRBV4-1 and TRBJ2-7; 7 positions agree with TRBD1. The CDR3 totals 16 residues. After removal of 0 bases from V and 4 bases from J, the junction contained 9 bases not matched to a gene. Germline-derived CDR1 and CDR2 are MGHRA and YSYEKL. The CDR3 reads CASSQEDRVSSYEQYF. CDR3 DNA sequence: TGCGCCAGCAGCCAAGAAGACAGGGTATCGTCTTACGAGCAGTACTTC.

This clonotype was detected many times. The chain joins TRBV9 to TRBJ2-7; 7 positions match TRBD2. V dropped 3 bases and J dropped 4; count of bases not matched to a gene: 7. CDR1 is SGDLS, CDR2 YYNGEE, per germline. The CDR3 contains 14 residues. This CDR3 reads CASSAGGFAYEQYF. CDR3 coding DNA: TGTGCCAGCAGCGCGGGGGGTTTTGCTTACGAGCAGTACTTC. The full variable domain, its missing parts supplied by reference TRBV9 and TRBJ2-7, is DSGVTQTPKHLITATGQRVTLRCSPRSGDLSVYWYQQSLDQGLQFLIQYYNGEERAKGNILERFSAQQFPDLHSELNLSSLELGDSALYFCASSAGGFAYEQYFGPGTRLTVT.

This clonotype showed up many times. J is TRBJ2-5 and V is TRBV7-2, with TRBD2 matching over 12 bases. Per germline, CDR1 SGHTA and CDR2 FQGNSA. The CDR3 sequence is 17 residues long. Trimming took 2 bases from V and 5 from J; bases not matched to a gene: 9. For the CDR3, the DNA is TGTGCCAGCAGCTTACTTCCTAGCGGGAGGGCCGGGGAGACCCAGTACTTC. Its protein product is CASSLLPSGRAGETQYF.

This clonotype was counted at least ten times. J is TRBJ2-7 and V is TRBV28; 7 bases agree with TRBD1. The J segment lost 1 base and the V segment lost 5 bases, leaving 5 bases of the junction unmatched. From germline, CDR1 is MDHEN and CDR2 SYDVKM. The CDR3 length is 14 residues. CDR3 nucleotides: TGTGCCAGCAGTAATCCCAGGGGGTCCTACGAGCAGTACTTC. Amino acid sequence: CASSNPRGSYEQYF.

The V gene is TRBV6-2 or TRBV6-3, the J gene TRBJ2-4; perhaps TRBD2 as D (5 bases). In germline, CDR1 is MNHEY, CDR2 SVGEGT. The CDR3 is 14 amino acids. V gave up 9 bases and J gave up 6 bases, with 18 bases separating them. CDR3 bases: TGTGCCAGTGCCCCGGCGGGCCTCTTAAACATTCAGTACTTC. It codes for CASAPAGLLNIQYF.

The chain carries TRBV20-1 and TRBJ1-5; D call uncertain. CDR1 is DFQATT, CDR2 SNEGSKA, per germline (reference sequence). This CDR3 spans 12 amino acids. The ends were cut back, 0 bases at V and 6 bases at J, with 6 bases in the middle. CDR3 amino acids: CSAREGSQPQHF. The CDR3 coding sequence is TGCAGTGCTAGAGAGGGATCTCAGCCCCAGCATTTT.

This clonotype was counted at least ten times. Here the CDR3 DNA reads TGTGCCTGGAGTGCGACGGTTGAAGCTTTCTTT. Its translation is CAWSATVEAFF. The J gene is TRBJ1-1, the V gene TRBV30; D gene uncertain. Trimming stripped 1 base from V and 7 bases from J, with 7 bases between. Germline V lookup: CDR1 GTSNPN, CDR2 SVGIG (reference sequence). This CDR3 comprises 11 residues.

There are many counts of this clonotype. The V call is TRBV6-5, the J call TRBJ1-5; D call uncertain. The length of the CDR3 is 16 residues. The V gene's germline CDR1 is MNHEY and CDR2 SVGAGI. The V gene lost 0 bases and the J gene lost 5 bases, with 14 bases spanning the gap. The CDR3 loop reads CASSYSGRGFDQPQHF. The CDR3 DNA sequence: TGTGCCAGCAGTTACTCAGGTCGGGGTTTCGATCAGCCCCAGCATTTT.

As to this clonotype: The junction shows a germline mismatch at one end, possibly a read error. CDR3 nucleotide sequence: TGTGCCAGCAGTGCTCGGGAGGTCGGGACCGGGGGGCTGTTTTTT. Translation: CASSAREVGTGGLFF. V and J are TRBV6-1 and TRBJ2-2; 7 bases match TRBD2. This CDR3 region has 15 residues. Germline CDR1 is MNHNS and CDR2 is SASEGT.

This clonotype was recorded at least ten times. The chain has TRBV7-8 and TRBJ2-4, with TRBD1 identical over 8 bases. This CDR3 is built from 22 residues. Germline trimming cut 5 bases from V and 0 bases from J; bases unmatched to any gene: 24. Per germline, CDR1 SGHVS and CDR2 FQNEAQ. The CDR3 region has the DNA TGTGCCAGCAGCCCCGGGGCCTACAGGGGGTTGGATCCCCTCCGAGCCAAAAACATTCAGTACTTC. It yields the protein CASSPGAYRGLDPLRAKNIQYF.

The table lists this clonotype with many counts. This chain connects TRBV20-1 to TRBJ1-1; D not resolved. Germline CDR1 is DFQATT and CDR2 is SNEGSKA (reference sequence). Trimming took off 5 bases at V and 4 bases at J, with 14 bases between the two ends. The CDR3 has 13 amino acids. The CDR3 here is CSAQTAEGTEAFF. The CDR3 DNA reads TGCAGTGCTCAGACGGCGGAGGGCACTGAAGCTTTCTTT.

This clonotype has ten or more counts. The chain recombines TRBV9 with TRBJ2-3; D is ambiguous. Germline CDR1 is SGDLS and CDR2 is YYNGEE. This CDR3 is built from 12 residues. V shed 0 bases and J shed 5 bases, with 4 bases lying between them. The CDR3 bases are TGTGCCAGCAGCGTAGAGGAAGATACGCAGTATTTT. Amino acid sequence: CASSVEEDTQYF.

Of note for this clonotype: This may be a read error: a much more frequent sequence differs by one nucleotide. The genes are TRBV20-1 and TRBJ2-7; D possibly corresponds to TRBD1 (6 bases). Germline CDR1 and CDR2: DFQATT and SNEGSKA (reference sequence). The CDR3 length is 13 residues. In DNA form, the CDR3 reads TGCAGTGCAACCCGTGGGGGCTCCTACGAGCAGCACTTC. Its translation: CSATRGGSYEQHF.

This clonotype appeared many times. The chain uses TRBV4-1 and TRBJ1-1, with a possible D match to TRBD1 (5 bases). CDR1 MGHRA and CDR2 YSYEKL come from the germline V gene. V lost 2 bases and J lost 0, with 13 bases in between. The CDR3 is 16 residues long. CDR3 nucleotide sequence: TGCGCCAGCAGCCAATCGGGACCGGCCTTGAACACTGAAGCTTTCTTT. Translation: CASSQSGPALNTEAFF.